This T cell receptor (beta chain) was identified during a study of blood T cells in healthy people across ages. Findings and limits, study-wide: Across the age range, TCR beta diversity per million T cells fell in a roughly linear way. Observed TCR beta diversity showed a strong correlation with the percentage of naive T cells as measured by flow cytometry.

V trimming: 5 bases; J trimming: 8 bases; junction bases outside the gene matches: 11. This CDR3 contains 13 residues. CDR1 DFQATT and CDR2 SNEGSKA come from the germline V gene (reference sequence). There are a few counts of this clonotype. What it binds is unknown. With a J-beta primer mix and a sample-barcoded 5' primer, a second PCR ran roughly 6 to 11 cycles. The authors tagged each cDNA molecule using a template-switch adaptor with 12 random nucleotides. TCRdb re-called the 5' RACE reads with MiXCR, one entry per CDR3 protein. The table has roughly 2 million distinct CDR3 sequences, roughly 49% seen once.

The chain combines TRBV20-1 with TRBJ1-2; 7 bases agree with TRBD1. Sequences were obtained from blood. This clonotype was sampled from a woman aged 40 to 50 in good health. CDR3 loop: CSASPETGYGYTF. DNA of the CDR3: TGCAGTGCTTCACCGGAGACAGGGTACGGCTACACCTTC.